This T cell receptor beta chain was retrieved from a study of blood T cells in healthy people across ages. The germline V gene has CDR1 SEHNR and CDR2 FQNEAQ (reference sequence). The CDR3 runs to 14 residues. Trimming stripped 5 bases from V and 11 bases from J, with 21 bases between. With a J-beta primer mix and a sample-barcoded 5' primer, a second PCR ran about 6 to 11 cycles. TCRdb re-called the 5' RACE reads through MiXCR, storing one row per CDR3 protein. The table lists 600,000 or so distinct CDR3 sequences, less than 35% of them singletons. Worth noting for this clonotype: A much larger clone differs from this one at a single base, so this may be a read error.

This clonotype was sampled from an elderly woman in good health. Sequencing was done on a sample of blood. V gene TRBV7-9 combines with J gene TRBJ2-5, with a weak D call TRBD2 (6 bases). This CDR3 reads CASSRVTSYNEQYF. For the CDR3, the DNA is TGTGCCAGCAGCAGGGTTACTAGCTACAATGAGCAGTACTTC. Full variable domain (outside the CDR3, taken from reference TRBV7-9 and TRBJ2-5): DTGVSQNPRHKITKRGQNVTFRCDPISEHNRLYWYRQTLGQGPEFLTYFQNEAQLEKSRLLSDRFSAERPKGSFSTLEIQRTEQGDSAMYLCASSRVTSYNEQYFGPGTRLLVL.